The rows below give T cell receptor beta chains drawn from one sample of a study of T cell responses to AZD1222 COVID-19 vaccine. Sequencing used immunoSEQ multiplex PCR; TCRdb keeps in-frame clones, though not all of them. The sample gives 150,000 or so clones, around 90% of which show up once; around 2.9% is in the top ten. This specimen consisted of peripheral blood, obtained on day 0 of AZD1222 vaccination. The receptors were sampled from an adult in good health. Each CDR3 is given with its conserved first and last residue. Fields, in order: V gene, J gene, clone size, D gene, CDR3 DNA, CDR3 protein. D genes are given only for firm matches. Some rows mark clone size as missing; the rest say once, few, many or name a class of expanded clone.

>TRBV7-6|TRBJ2-7|once|TRBD1
TGTGCCAGCAGCTTAGATTCCGGAGGGACAGGAACCTATAAGTACTTC
CASSLDSGGTGTYKYF
>TRBV4-3|TRBJ2-7|NA|NA
TGCGCCAGCAGCCAGGCGGGAGAGCAGTACTTC
CASSQAGEQYF
>TRBV4-1|TRBJ2-2|NA|NA
TGCGCCAGCAGCCAAGGGACCGCCGGGGAGCTGTTTTTT
CASSQGTAGELFF
>TRBV6-2/TRBV6-3|TRBJ1-2|NA|NA
TGTGCCAGCAGTTCCACGACAGATAACTATGGCTACACCTTC
CASSSTTDNYGYTF
>TRBV6-5|TRBJ2-3|NA|TRBD1
TGTGCCAGCCAGGGGGTTAGGCGGGATACGCAGTATTTT
CASQGVRRDTQYF
>TRBV2|TRBJ2-7|NA|NA
TGTGCCAGCAGACGAGGACAGTCCTACGAGCAGTACTTC
CASRRGQSYEQYF
>TRBV7-9|TRBJ2-1|NA|TRBD2
TGTGCCAGCAGCTTACTGCTAGCGGGGGGTTCCAGGCCGTTCTTC
CASSLLLAGGSRPFF
>TRBV19|TRBJ1-4|NA|NA
TGTGCCAGCGGAAAATCTACCAATGAAAAACTGTTTTTT
CASGKSTNEKLFF
>TRBV7-9|TRBJ2-1|once|TRBD1
TGTGCCAGCAGCCAGGGACAGAGAGCCTACAATGAGCAGTTCTTC
CASSQGQRAYNEQFF
>TRBV18|TRBJ2-1|NA|TRBD1
TGTGCCAGCTCACCACGACAGGGCGGAGATGAGCAGTTCTTC
CASSPRQGGDEQFF
>TRBV29-1|TRBJ2-1|NA|NA
TGCAGCGTGTTATCCGGGACGGGTCGTTACAATGAGCAGTTCTTC
CSVLSGTGRYNEQFF
>TRBV16|TRBJ2-6|NA|NA
TGTGCCAGCAGCCAATCCAGGGCTGGGGCCAACGTCCTGACTTTC
CASSQSRAGANVLTF
>TRBV12-3/TRBV12-4|TRBJ2-7|NA|NA
TGTGCCAGCAGTCCAGAATACGAGCAGTACTTC
CASSPEYEQYF
>TRBV3-1/TRBV3-2|TRBJ2-7|NA|TRBD2
TGTGCCAGCAGCCTCATCGCCCGGGGGGGCTACGAGCAGTACTTC
CASSLIARGGYEQYF
>TRBV5-4|TRBJ1-6|NA|TRBD1
TGTGCCAGCAGCTCAGGGGACAGAGTTTATAATTCACCCCTCCACTTT
CASSSGDRVYNSPLHF
>TRBV7-2|TRBJ2-3|NA|TRBD1
TGTGCCAGCAGCTTAGCGATAGGACAGGGAACAGATACGCAGTATTTT
CASSLAIGQGTDTQYF
>TRBV4-1|TRBJ1-3|NA|NA
TGCGCCAGCAGCCAAGTAGGGACCGTCGCATCTGGAAACACCATATATTTT
CASSQVGTVASGNTIYF
>TRBV2|TRBJ2-1|once|NA
TGTGCCAGCAGTGTTGGCAGGGGGGCGAATGAGCAGTTCTTC
CASSVGRGANEQFF
>TRBV5-1|TRBJ1-1|few|NA
TGCGCCAGCAGCTTGGATACAGGTAACACTGAAGCTTTCTTT
CASSLDTGNTEAFF
>TRBV6-2/TRBV6-3|TRBJ1-5|NA|TRBD1
TGTGCCAGCAGTTACGGGACAGGGGCGGGCCAGCCCCAGCATTTT
CASSYGTGAGQPQHF
>TRBV10-1|TRBJ2-7|NA|NA
TGCGCCAGCAGTGTCCAGGGCCCCTCCTACGAGCAGTACTTC
CASSVQGPSYEQYF
>TRBV20-1|TRBJ1-5|NA|NA
TGCAGTGCTAGTAGCCAGGTTGATCAGCCCCAGCATTTT
CSASSQVDQPQHF
>TRBV6-1|TRBJ2-1|NA|NA
TGTGCCAGCAGTGACCCTTCCACCATCCTCTACTACAATGAGCAGTTCTTC
CASSDPSTILYYNEQFF
>TRBV10-3|TRBJ2-2|NA|NA
TGTGCCCCGTGGACGAGGAACACCGGGGAGCTGTTTTTT
CAPWTRNTGELFF
>TRBV4-1|TRBJ2-7|once|NA
TGCGCCAGCAGCCAAATCGGCTCCGCCTACGAGCAGTACTTC
CASSQIGSAYEQYF
>TRBV3-1/TRBV3-2|TRBJ1-2|NA|NA
TGTGCCAGCAGCCCCGCCGTCCCTAGGGACTATGGCTACACCTTC
CASSPAVPRDYGYTF